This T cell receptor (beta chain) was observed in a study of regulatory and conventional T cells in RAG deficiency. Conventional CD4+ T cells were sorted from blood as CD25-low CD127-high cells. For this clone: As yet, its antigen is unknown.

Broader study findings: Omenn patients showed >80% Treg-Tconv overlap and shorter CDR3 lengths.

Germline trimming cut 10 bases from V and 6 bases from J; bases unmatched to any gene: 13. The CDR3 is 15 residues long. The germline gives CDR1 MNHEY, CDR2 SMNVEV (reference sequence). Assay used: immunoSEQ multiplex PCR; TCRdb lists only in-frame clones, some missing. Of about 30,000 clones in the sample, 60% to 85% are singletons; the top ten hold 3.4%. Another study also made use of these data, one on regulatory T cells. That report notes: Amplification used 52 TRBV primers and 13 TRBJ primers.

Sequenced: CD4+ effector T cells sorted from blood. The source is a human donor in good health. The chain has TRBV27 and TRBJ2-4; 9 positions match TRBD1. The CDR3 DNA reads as TGTGCCACCCGTCCCGGGACAGGGTTGACAAACATTCAGTACTTC. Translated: CATRPGTGLTNIQYF.